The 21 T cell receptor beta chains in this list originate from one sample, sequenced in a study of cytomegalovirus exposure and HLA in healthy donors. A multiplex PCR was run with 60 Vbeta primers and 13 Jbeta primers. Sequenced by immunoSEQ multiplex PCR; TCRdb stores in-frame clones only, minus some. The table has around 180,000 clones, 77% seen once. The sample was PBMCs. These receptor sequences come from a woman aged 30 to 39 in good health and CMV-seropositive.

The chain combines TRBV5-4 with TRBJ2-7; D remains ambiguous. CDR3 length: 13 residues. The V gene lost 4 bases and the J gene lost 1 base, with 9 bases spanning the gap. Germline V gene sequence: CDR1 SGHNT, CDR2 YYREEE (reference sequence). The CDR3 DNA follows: TGTGCCAGCAGCCGCGTTGGTTCCTACGAGCAGTACTTC. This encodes CASSRVGSYEQYF.

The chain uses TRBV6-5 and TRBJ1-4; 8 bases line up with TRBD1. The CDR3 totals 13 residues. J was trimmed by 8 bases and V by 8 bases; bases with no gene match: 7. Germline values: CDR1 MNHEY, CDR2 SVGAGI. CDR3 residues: CASAWTGNEKLFF. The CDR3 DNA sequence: TGTGCCAGCGCTTGGACAGGGAACGAAAAACTGTTTTTT.

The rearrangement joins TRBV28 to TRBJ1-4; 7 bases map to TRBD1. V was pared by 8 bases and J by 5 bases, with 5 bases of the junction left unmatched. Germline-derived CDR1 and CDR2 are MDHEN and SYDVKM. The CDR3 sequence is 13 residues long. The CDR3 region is CASFAGGNEKLFF. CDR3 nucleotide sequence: TGTGCCAGCTTCGCAGGGGGGAATGAAAAACTGTTTTTT.

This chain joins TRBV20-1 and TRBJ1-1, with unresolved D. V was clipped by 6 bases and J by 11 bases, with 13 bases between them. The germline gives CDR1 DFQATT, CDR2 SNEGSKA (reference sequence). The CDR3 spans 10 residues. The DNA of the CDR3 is TGCAGTGCCCTTGTAATCTTCGCTTTCTTT. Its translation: CSALVIFAFF.

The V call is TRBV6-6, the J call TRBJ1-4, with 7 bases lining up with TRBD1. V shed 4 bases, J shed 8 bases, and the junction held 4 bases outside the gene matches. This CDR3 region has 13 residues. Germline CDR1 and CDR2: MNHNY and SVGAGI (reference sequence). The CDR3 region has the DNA TGTGCCAGCAGTTTTCAACAGGGGGAAAAACTGTTTTTT. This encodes CASSFQQGEKLFF.

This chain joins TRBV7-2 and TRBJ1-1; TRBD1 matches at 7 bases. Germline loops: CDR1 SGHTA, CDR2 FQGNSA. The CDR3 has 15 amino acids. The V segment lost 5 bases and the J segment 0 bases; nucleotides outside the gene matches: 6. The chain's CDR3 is CASSPGGVMNTEAFF. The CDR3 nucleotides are TGTGCCAGCAGCCCAGGGGGAGTCATGAACACTGAAGCTTTCTTT.

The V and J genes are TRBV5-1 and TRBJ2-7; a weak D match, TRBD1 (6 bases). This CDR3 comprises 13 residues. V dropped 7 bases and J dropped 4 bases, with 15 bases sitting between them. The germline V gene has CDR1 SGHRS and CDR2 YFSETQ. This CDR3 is CASRPGQRYEQYF. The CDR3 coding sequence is TGCGCCAGCCGACCGGGACAAAGATACGAGCAGTACTTC.

In nucleotides, the CDR3 is TGTGCCAGCAGCCTGGACAGGGGGCGAGGCGGGGAGCTGTTTTTT. Residues: CASSLDRGRGGELFF. The chain recombines TRBV5-6 with TRBJ2-2, with 11 bases fitting TRBD1. CDR1 is SGHDT, CDR2 YYEEEE, per germline. CDR3 size: 15 residues. V lost 4 bases, J lost 7 bases, and 6 bases stayed unmatched. Based on the CDR3 plus reference TRBV5-6 and TRBJ2-2, the full variable domain is DAGVTQSPTHLIKTRGQQVTLRCSPKSGHDTVSWYQQALGQGPQFIFQYYEEEERQRGNFPDRFSGHQFPNYSSELNVNALLLGDSALYLCASSLDRGRGGELFFGEGSRLTVL.

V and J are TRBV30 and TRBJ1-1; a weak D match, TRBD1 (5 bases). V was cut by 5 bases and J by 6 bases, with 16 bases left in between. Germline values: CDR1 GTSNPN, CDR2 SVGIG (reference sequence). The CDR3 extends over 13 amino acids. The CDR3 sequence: CAWDQGGLAEAFF. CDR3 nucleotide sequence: TGTGCCTGGGACCAGGGAGGGCTGGCTGAAGCTTTCTTT.

In nucleotides, the CDR3 is TGTGCCAGCAGGGGCCTCTACGAGCAGTACTTC. This codes for CASRGLYEQYF. V and J are TRBV5-6 and TRBJ2-7; no clear D. Germline CDR1 and CDR2: SGHDT and YYEEEE. This CDR3 has 11 amino acids. V was pared by 5 bases and J by 3 bases, with 6 bases between.

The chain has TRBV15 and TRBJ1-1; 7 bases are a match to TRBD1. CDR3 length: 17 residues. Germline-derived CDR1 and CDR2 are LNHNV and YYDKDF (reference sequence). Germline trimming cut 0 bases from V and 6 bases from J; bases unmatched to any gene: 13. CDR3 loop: CATSRDRGPQGRPEAFF. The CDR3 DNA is TGTGCCACCAGCAGAGACCGGGGACCACAGGGGCGGCCTGAAGCTTTCTTT. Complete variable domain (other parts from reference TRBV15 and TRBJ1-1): DAMVIQNPRYQVTQFGKPVTLSCSQTLNHNVMYWYQQKSSQAPKLLFHYYDKDFNNEADTPDNFQSRRPNTSFCFLDIRSPGLGDTAMYLCATSRDRGPQGRPEAFFGQGTRLTVV.

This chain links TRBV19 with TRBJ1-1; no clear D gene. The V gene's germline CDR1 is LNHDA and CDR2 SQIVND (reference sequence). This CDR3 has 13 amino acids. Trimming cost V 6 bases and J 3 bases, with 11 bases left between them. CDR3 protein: CASRGSWDTEAFF. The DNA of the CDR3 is TGTGCCAGTAGAGGGAGTTGGGACACTGAAGCTTTCTTT.

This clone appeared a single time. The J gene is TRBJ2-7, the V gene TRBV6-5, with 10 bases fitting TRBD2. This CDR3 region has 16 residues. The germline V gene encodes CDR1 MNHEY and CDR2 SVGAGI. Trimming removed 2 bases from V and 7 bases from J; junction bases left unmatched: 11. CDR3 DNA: TGTGCCAGCAGTTACCAAGCGGGAGGGCGCTCTTGGGAGCAGTACTTC. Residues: CASSYQAGGRSWEQYF.

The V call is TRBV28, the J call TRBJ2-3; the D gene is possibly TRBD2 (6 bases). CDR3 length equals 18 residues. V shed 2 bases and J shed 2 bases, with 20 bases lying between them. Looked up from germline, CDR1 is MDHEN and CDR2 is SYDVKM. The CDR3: CASSLIGKGTSITDTQYF. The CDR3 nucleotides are TGTGCCAGCAGTTTAATTGGGAAGGGGACTTCTATCACAGATACGCAGTATTTT.

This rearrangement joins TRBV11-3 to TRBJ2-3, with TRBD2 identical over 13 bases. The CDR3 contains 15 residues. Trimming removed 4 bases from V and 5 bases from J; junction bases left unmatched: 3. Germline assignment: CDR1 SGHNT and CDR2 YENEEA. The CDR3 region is CASSSTSGREDTQYF. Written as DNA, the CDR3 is TGTGCCAGCAGCTCCACTAGCGGGAGGGAAGATACGCAGTATTTT.

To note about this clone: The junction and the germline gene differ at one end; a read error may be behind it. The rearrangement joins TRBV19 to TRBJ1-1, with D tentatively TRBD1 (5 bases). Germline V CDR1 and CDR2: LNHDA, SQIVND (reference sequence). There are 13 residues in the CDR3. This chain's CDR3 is CASSFQGNSEAFF. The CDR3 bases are TGTGCCAGTAGTTTCCAGGGCAACAGTGAAGCTTTCTTT.

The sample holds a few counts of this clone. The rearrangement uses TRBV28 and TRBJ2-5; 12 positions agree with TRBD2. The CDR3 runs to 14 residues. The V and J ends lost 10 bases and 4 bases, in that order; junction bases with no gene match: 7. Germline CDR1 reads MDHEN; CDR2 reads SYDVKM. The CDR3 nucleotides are TGTGCCATCCGACTAGCGGGAGATCTAGAGACCCAGTACTTC. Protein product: CAIRLAGDLETQYF.

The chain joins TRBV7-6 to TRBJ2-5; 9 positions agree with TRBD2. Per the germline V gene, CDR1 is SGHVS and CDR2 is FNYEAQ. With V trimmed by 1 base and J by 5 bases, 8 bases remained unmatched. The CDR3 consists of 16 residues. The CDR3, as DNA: TGTGCCAGCAGCTTAGTACCCGCGGGGGGGCAGGAGACCCAGTACTTC. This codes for CASSLVPAGGQETQYF. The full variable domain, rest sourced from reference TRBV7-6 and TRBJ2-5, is GAGVSQSPRYKVTKRGQDVALRCDPISGHVSLYWYRQALGQGPEFLTYFNYEAQQDKSGLPNDRFSAERPEGSISTLTIQRTEQRDSAMYRCASSLVPAGGQETQYFGPGTRLLVL.

CDR3 sequence (DNA): TGTGCCAGCAGTTTAAACACAGGGGCTGGGGCCAACGTCCTGACTTTC. This encodes CASSLNTGAGANVLTF. V is TRBV28 and J is TRBJ2-6; the match to TRBD1 covers 7 bases. V lost 2 bases, J lost 2 bases, and 3 bases stayed unmatched. This CDR3 has 16 amino acids. Germline-derived CDR1 and CDR2 are MDHEN and SYDVKM.

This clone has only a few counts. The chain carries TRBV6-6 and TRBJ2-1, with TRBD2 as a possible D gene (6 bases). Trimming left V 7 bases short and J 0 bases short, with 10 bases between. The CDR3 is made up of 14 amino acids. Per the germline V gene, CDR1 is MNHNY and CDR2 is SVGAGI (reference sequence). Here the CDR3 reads CASIPGSSYNEQFF. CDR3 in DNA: TGTGCCAGCATCCCCGGGAGCTCCTACAATGAGCAGTTCTTC.

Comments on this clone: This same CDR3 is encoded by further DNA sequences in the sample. The CDR3 DNA reads as TGTGCCAGCAGCCCCACGGGCGGGGAGACCCAGTACTTC. This translates into CASSPTGGETQYF. V is TRBV5-4 and J is TRBJ2-5; a weak D match, TRBD2 (5 bases). Deletions cut 4 bases from V and 5 bases from J, with 12 bases between. Germline-derived CDR1 and CDR2 are SGHNT and YYREEE (reference sequence). This CDR3 comprises 13 residues.